The sequence of this T cell receptor (beta chain) was determined in a study of Ad26.COV2.S vaccination and SARS-CoV-2 variants. Study-level background: Sample donor was a member of the COV1001 Ad26.COV2.S trial arm.

Some clones are missing from TCRdb's copy, which holds only in-frame ones; the method was immunoSEQ multiplex PCR. The data show fewer than 800,000 clones, about 89% seen once. This CDR3 region has 14 residues. Germline V gives CDR1 SGDLS, CDR2 YYNGEE. The V end lost 2 bases, the J end lost 8 bases, and 11 bases lay between the germline ends. Indicated treatment: roughly 20 received Ad26.COV2.S at low or high dose, single or two shots; 5 received placebo; per-sample allocation not given. Collection of samples fell on day 63 after the first vaccine or placebo injection. Boston hosted the donor, who was an adult aged 18-55 years.

The chain joins TRBV9 to TRBJ1-6; possibly TRBD1 for D (5 bases). The receptor's source is a person between 18 and 59 years old who received the Ad26.COV2.S COVID-19 vaccine or a placebo. The sequences come from peripheral blood, collected in a trial of Ad26.COV2.S vaccine versus placebo. The CDR3 reads CASSVGLRDSPLHF. CDR3 DNA sequence: TGTGCCAGCAGCGTGGGACTTAGGGATTCACCCCTCCACTTT.